This TCR beta chain was found in a study of T cell clones after liver transplantation. Study context: Tolerance: complete withdrawal held at least one year, liver enzymes staying within twice normal.

General observations from the study: Compared with third party-reactive sequences, donor-reactive ones declined more, independent of withdrawal success. Post-transplant, graft-donor-reactive CD4 TCRbeta sequences in blood dropped significantly in most of the 8 subjects. Low donor cell numbers restricted donor-reactive repertoire measurement in a couple of subjects.

As for this clone: As yet, its antigen is unknown.

TCRdb keeps only in-frame clones here, not all; method: immunoSEQ multiplex PCR. The sample shows around 100,000 clones, about 88% of them seen only once. The germline V gene encodes CDR1 SEHNR and CDR2 FQNEAQ (reference sequence). The V segment lost 4 bases and the J segment 1 base; nucleotides outside the gene matches: 12. CDR3 size: 18 residues. This chain links TRBV7-9 with TRBJ1-4; 7 bases line up with TRBD1. This clonotype was sampled from a human patient who received a liver transplant. The graft donor may be the source of some T cells. Sample: CD4+ T cells from blood, taken around 49 months after liver transplant. CDR3 region: CASSSGRDSGVTNEKLFF. In DNA form, the CDR3 reads TGTGCCAGCAGCTCAGGGCGGGACAGCGGAGTAACTAATGAAAAACTGTTTTTT. Using reference TRBV7-9 and TRBJ1-4 for the parts outside the CDR3, the full variable domain is DTGVSQNPRHKITKRGQNVTFRCDPISEHNRLYWYRQTLGQGPEFLTYFQNEAQLEKSRLLSDRFSAERPKGSFSTLEIQRTEQGDSAMYLCASSSGRDSGVTNEKLFFGSGTQLSVL.